This T cell receptor beta chain was identified during a study of early stage breast cancer tumors. Looking at the study overall: ER+/PR+/HER2- status applied to about 75% of the 16 invasive breast tumors. General study findings and limits: Functional markers like CD4, CD8 and FOXP3 were missed in bulk sequencing.

Some clones are missing from TCRdb's copy, which holds only in-frame ones; the method was immunoSEQ multiplex PCR. The sample shows approximately 54,000 clones, around 80% of them seen only once. There are 14 residues in the CDR3. Germline V gives CDR1 MNHNS, CDR2 SASEGT. V was pared by 6 bases and J by 2 bases, with 7 bases of the junction left unmatched. On this clone itself: No antigen is known for it.

This clonotype originated in a person aged 35 to 50 with breast cancer. Sequenced input: blood. The chain uses TRBV6-1 and TRBJ2-7; the match to TRBD2 covers 7 bases. The chain's CDR3 is CASSLHGRPYEQYF. DNA of the CDR3: TGTGCCAGCAGCTTGCACGGGAGGCCCTACGAGCAGTACTTC.